This TCR beta chain came from a study of blood T cell repertoires in COVID-19. TCRdb's copy holds only in-frame clones and misses some; the assay was immunoSEQ multiplex PCR. The sample lists about 120,000 clones, 75% to 90% occurring once. From germline, CDR1 is GTSNPN and CDR2 SVGIG (reference sequence). This CDR3 region has 13 residues. The specimen sequenced was peripheral blood. This receptor was obtained from an older man with active or convalescent COVID-19. This sequence joins TRBV30 and TRBJ1-4; D possibly corresponds to TRBD1 (5 bases). The CDR3 here is CALQADRVEKLFF. CDR3 coding DNA: TGTGCACTACAGGCGGACCGGGTTGAAAAACTGTTTTTT.